The rows below give T cell receptor beta chains drawn from one sample of a study of identical twins. TCRdb passed the 5' RACE reads through MiXCR, listing each CDR3 protein once. The data show more than 1.5 million distinct CDR3 sequences, about 32% seen once. The sequenced sample consisted of cord blood. These receptors were obtained from a newborn girl in good health. The CDR3 runs from the conserved cysteine through the conserved F or W. A D gene is named only where the DNA matches it firmly. Size is omitted from some rows. Given values are once, few, many or a class for expanded clones.

v_gene,d_gene,j_gene,abundance,CDR3nt,CDR3aa
TRBV20-1,-,TRBJ1-1,-,TGCAGTGCAGCTAGGGGGGTGGGCACTGAAGCTTTCTTT,CSAARGVGTEAFF
TRBV2,TRBD1,TRBJ2-7,few,TGTGCCAGCAGTCCGGGACAGGGGTACCACGAGCAGTACTTC,CASSPGQGYHEQYF
TRBV5-1,-,TRBJ2-3,-,TGCGCCAGCAGCTTGGGAGACCCCACAGATACGCAGTATTTT,CASSLGDPTDTQYF
TRBV29-1,-,TRBJ2-7,many,TGCAGCGTTGTAGGGGTCCCCTACGAGCAGTACTTC,CSVVGVPYEQYF
TRBV9,-,TRBJ2-3,-,TGTGCCAGCAGCGACCCGGACAGCACAGATACGCAGTATTTT,CASSDPDSTDTQYF
TRBV21-1,-,TRBJ2-6,few,TGTGCCAGCAGCAAAGGTTCGGCCTCTGGGGCCAACGTCCTGACTTTC,CASSKGSASGANVLTF
TRBV28,-,TRBJ2-1,few,TGTGCCAGCAGTCCGAGCGGCAGGGGGGTCAATGAGCAGTTCTTC,CASSPSGRGVNEQFF
TRBV7-2,-,TRBJ1-2,many,TGTGCCAGCAGCTACCGAGGATATTATGGCTACACCTTC,CASSYRGYYGYTF
TRBV7-2,-,TRBJ1-6,once,TGTGCCAGCAGCCCCGCCACGTTTAATTCACCCCTCCACTTT,CASSPATFNSPLHF
TRBV23-1,-,TRBJ2-7,-,TGCGCCAGCAAACGGCCCTACGAGCAGTACTTC,CASKRPYEQYF
TRBV2,-,TRBJ2-5,once,TGTGCCAGCAGTGAACGGGGGCAGTACGTGCAGTACTTC,CASSERGQYVQYF
TRBV11-2,TRBD1,TRBJ1-1,few,TGTGCCAGCAGCTTAGAGGGACAGTACACTGAAGCTTTCTTT,CASSLEGQYTEAFF
TRBV6-2/TRBV6-3,-,TRBJ2-1,-,TGTGCCAGCAGTTACAGGGTTTTTTTTGAGCAGTTCTTC,CASSYRVFFEQFF
TRBV20-1,-,TRBJ2-3,few,TGCAGTGCTAGAGTCCAGGTTGGCACAGATACGCAGTATTTT,CSARVQVGTDTQYF
TRBV12-3/TRBV12-4,-,TRBJ1-2,-,TGTGCCAGCAGTCAGGACGACTATGGCTGCACCTTC,CASSQDDYGCTF
TRBV24-1,-,TRBJ1-5,few,TGTGCCACCAGTGATCCGGGGGCGGGCAATCAGCCCCAGCATTTT,CATSDPGAGNQPQHF